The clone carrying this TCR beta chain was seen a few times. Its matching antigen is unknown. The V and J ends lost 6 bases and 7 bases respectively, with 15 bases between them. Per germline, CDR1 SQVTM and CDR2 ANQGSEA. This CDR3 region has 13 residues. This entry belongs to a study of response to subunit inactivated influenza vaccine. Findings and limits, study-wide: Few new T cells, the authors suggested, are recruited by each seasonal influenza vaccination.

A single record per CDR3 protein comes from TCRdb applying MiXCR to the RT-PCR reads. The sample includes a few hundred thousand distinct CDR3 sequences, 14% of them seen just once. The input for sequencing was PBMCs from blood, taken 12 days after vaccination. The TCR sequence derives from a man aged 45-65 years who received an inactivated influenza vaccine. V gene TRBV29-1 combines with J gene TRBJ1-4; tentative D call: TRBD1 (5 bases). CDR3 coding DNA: TGCAGCGTGTACAGGAGGGGTTTTGAAAAACTGTTTTTT. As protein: CSVYRRGFEKLFF.